A single sample is the source of the 9 T cell receptor beta chains below, sequenced in a study of T cell responses to AZD1222 COVID-19 vaccine. Some clones are missing from TCRdb's copy, which holds only in-frame ones; the method was immunoSEQ multiplex PCR. The data contain 120,000 or so clones, 92% of them singletons. Specimen: peripheral blood, collected 28 days after the second AZD1222 dose. The receptor source for this set is an adult who received the AZD1222 COVID-19 vaccine.

This rearrangement joins TRBV7-2 to TRBJ2-7; D possibly corresponds to TRBD2 (6 bases). CDR1 SGHTA and CDR2 FQGNSA come from the germline V gene. The CDR3 is 13 amino acids. The V end was cut by 5 bases, the J end by 1 base, with 9 bases between. The CDR3 DNA follows: TGTGCCAGCAGCCTTAGCGGATCCTACGAGCAGTACTTC. Protein sequence: CASSLSGSYEQYF.

V gene TRBV20-1 combines with J gene TRBJ2-1; D is ambiguous. This CDR3 is 10 amino acids long. The germline gives CDR1 DFQATT, CDR2 SNEGSKA (reference sequence). Trimming removed 5 bases from V and 5 bases from J, with 4 bases in between. CDR3 residues: CSADNNEQFF. The CDR3 DNA sequence: TGCAGTGCTGACAACAATGAGCAGTTCTTC.

The gene calls are TRBV2 and TRBJ1-5, with 7 bases matching TRBD1. The length of the CDR3 is 15 residues. Per the germline V gene, CDR1 is SNHLY and CDR2 is FYNNEI. V gave up 6 bases and J gave up 0 bases; unmatched junction bases: 5. The CDR3 loop reads CASSAYRGSNQPQHF. CDR3 bases: TGTGCCAGCAGCGCATACAGGGGTAGCAATCAGCCCCAGCATTTT.

The chain links TRBV5-5 to TRBJ1-6; 9 bases are shared with TRBD1. Trimming took 5 bases from V and 10 from J; bases not matched to a gene: 16. Germline assignment: CDR1 SGHKS and CDR2 YYEKEE (reference sequence). The CDR3 is 17 residues long. Written as DNA, the CDR3 is TGTGCCAGCAGTTTTTTCATGAGGGACAGGGTAAACTCACCCCTCCACTTT. This sequence encodes CASSFFMRDRVNSPLHF.

This chain joins TRBV19 and TRBJ1-5; maybe TRBD1 (6 bases). V was trimmed by 4 bases and J by 0 bases, leaving 13 bases between them. This CDR3 is built from 16 residues. Germline-derived CDR1 and CDR2 are LNHDA and SQIVND (reference sequence). CDR3 sequence: CASSRPDSVSNQPQHF. The CDR3 coding sequence is TGTGCCAGTAGTAGGCCGGACAGTGTTAGCAATCAGCCCCAGCATTTT.

The rearrangement links TRBV2 to TRBJ2-1, with TRBD1 matching over 7 bases. The length of the CDR3 is 15 residues. Germline CDR1 reads SNHLY; CDR2 reads FYNNEI. V was clipped by 4 bases and J by 5 bases; unmatched bases: 8. The CDR3 DNA reads TGTGCCAGCAGTGGAGGGGGCGATTGGAACAATGAGCAGTTCTTC. Encoded protein: CASSGGGDWNNEQFF.

This clone was counted once. The rearrangement uses TRBV3-1 (or the pseudogene TRBV3-2) and TRBJ1-1, with D unclear. Germline CDR1 and CDR2: LGHDT and YNNKEL (reference sequence). V was clipped by 2 bases and J by 1 base, with 11 bases between them. The CDR3 runs to 15 residues. The CDR3 coding sequence is TGTGCCAGCAGCCAATATACGGACGGGAACACTGAAGCTTTCTTT. Encoded protein: CASSQYTDGNTEAFF.

The chain is built from TRBV3-1 (or the pseudogene TRBV3-2) and TRBJ2-1; 7 bases agree with TRBD1. This CDR3 has 14 residues. Germline V gene data show CDR1 as LGHDT and CDR2 as YNNKEL (reference sequence). V dropped 2 bases and J dropped 8; count of bases not matched to a gene: 6. The CDR3 coding sequence is TGTGCCAGCAGCCAACAACAGGGGATACATGAGCAGTTCTTC. Translated, it gives CASSQQQGIHEQFF.

The J gene is TRBJ1-5, the V gene TRBV9, with 7 bases identical to TRBD1. Germline V gene sequence: CDR1 SGDLS, CDR2 YYNGEE. Trimming at V came to 5 bases and at J to 4 bases, leaving 3 bases not matched to a gene. The CDR3 is 13 amino acids. The CDR3 is CASSPRGNQPQHF. The CDR3 DNA is TGTGCCAGCAGTCCCAGGGGGAATCAGCCCCAGCATTTT.